This TCR beta chain was documented in a study of blood T cell repertoires in COVID-19. Across the whole study: Both acute and convalescent COVID-19 samples were obtained from the United States, Italy and Spain.

The length of the CDR3 is 14 residues. Participants were aged roughly 18 to 89 years from approximately 23 US areas. Clones were read by immunoSEQ multiplex PCR, and TCRdb kept only the in-frame ones, dropping some. The sample holds approximately 180,000 clones, around 84% seen once. This sequence joins TRBV21-1 and TRBJ1-3. TRBV21-1 is labeled a pseudogene. Sequenced: PBMCs or T cells enriched from blood (not recorded which). This TCR was recovered from a man aged 50 to 60 who had recovered from COVID-19. This CDR3 is CASSGGCSGNTIYF. The CDR3 region has the DNA TGTGCCAGCAGCGGGGGGTGCTCTGGAAACACCATATATTTT.